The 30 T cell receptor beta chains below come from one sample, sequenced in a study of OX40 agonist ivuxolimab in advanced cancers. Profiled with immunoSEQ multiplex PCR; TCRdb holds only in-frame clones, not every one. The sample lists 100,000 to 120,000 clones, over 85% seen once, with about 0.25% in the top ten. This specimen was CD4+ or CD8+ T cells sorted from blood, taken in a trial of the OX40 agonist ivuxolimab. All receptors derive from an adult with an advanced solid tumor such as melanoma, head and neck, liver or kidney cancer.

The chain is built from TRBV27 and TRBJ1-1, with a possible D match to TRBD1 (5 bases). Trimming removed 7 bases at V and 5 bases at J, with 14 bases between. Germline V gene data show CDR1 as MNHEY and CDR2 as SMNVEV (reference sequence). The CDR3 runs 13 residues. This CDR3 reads CASTPRGSTEAFF. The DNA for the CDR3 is TGTGCCAGCACCCCTCGGGGGTCGACTGAAGCTTTCTTT.

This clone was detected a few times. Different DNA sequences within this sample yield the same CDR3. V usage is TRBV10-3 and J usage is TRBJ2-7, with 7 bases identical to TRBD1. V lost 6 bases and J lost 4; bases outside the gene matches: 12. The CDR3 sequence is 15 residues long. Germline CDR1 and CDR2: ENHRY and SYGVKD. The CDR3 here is CAIRAGGPGGYEQYF. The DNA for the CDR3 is TGTGCCATCAGGGCAGGGGGTCCGGGTGGGTACGAGCAGTACTTC.

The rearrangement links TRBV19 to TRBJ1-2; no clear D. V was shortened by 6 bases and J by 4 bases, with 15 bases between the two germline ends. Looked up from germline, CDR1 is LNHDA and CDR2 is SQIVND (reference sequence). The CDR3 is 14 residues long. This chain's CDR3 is CASRSYGSGYGYTF. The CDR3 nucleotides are TGTGCCAGTAGGAGTTATGGGTCGGGCTATGGCTACACCTTC.

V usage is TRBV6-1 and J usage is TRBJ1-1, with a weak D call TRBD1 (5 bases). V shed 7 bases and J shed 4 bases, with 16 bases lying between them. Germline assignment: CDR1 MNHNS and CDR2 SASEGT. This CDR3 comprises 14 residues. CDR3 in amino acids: CASNIGGASTEAFF. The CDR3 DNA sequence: TGTGCCAGCAATATAGGTGGGGCATCCACTGAAGCTTTCTTT.

The CDR3 here is CASSVRGPRVGCRMMTGGQAQHF. In DNA, the CDR3 is TGTGCCAGCAGCGTAAGGGGCCCCAGGGTCGGGTGTCGGATGATGACCGGCGGGCAAGCCCAGCATTTT. The chain recombines TRBV9 with TRBJ1-5; D possibly corresponds to TRBD1 (5 bases). In germline, CDR1 is SGDLS, CDR2 YYNGEE. V was shortened by 1 base and J by 11 bases, with 43 bases between the two germline ends. The CDR3 spans 23 residues.

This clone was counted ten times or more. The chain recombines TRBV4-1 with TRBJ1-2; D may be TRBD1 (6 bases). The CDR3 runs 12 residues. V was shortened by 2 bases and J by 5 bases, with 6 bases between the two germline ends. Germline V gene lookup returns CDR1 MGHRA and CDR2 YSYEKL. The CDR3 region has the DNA TGCGCCAGCAGCCAAACAGGGTATGGCTACACCTTC. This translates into CASSQTGYGYTF.

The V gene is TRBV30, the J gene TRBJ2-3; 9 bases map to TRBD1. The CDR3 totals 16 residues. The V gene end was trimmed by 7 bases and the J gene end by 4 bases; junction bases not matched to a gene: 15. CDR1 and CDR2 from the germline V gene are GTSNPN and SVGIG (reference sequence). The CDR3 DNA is TGTGCCTACACACGTGAACAGGGGGCAGGGGCAGATACGCAGTATTTT. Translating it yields CAYTREQGAGADTQYF. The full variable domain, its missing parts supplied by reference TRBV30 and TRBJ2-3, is SQTIHQWPATLVQPVGSPLSLECTVEGTSNPNLYWYRQAAGRGLQLLFYSVGIGQISSEVPQNLSASRPQDRQFILSSKKLLLSDSGFYLCAYTREQGAGADTQYFGPGTRLTVL.

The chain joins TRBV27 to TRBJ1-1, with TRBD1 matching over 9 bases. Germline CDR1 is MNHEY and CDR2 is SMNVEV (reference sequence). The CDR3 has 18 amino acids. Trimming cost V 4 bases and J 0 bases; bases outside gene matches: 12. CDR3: CASSSPGQGGKMNTEAFF. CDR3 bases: TGTGCCAGCAGTTCACCGGGACAGGGTGGCAAAATGAACACTGAAGCTTTCTTT.

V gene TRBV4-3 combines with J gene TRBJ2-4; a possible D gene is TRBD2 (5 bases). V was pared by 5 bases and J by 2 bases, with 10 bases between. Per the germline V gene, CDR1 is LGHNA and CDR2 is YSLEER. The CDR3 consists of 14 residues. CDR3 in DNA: TGCGCCAGCAGCTCAGGACTCACCAAAAACATTCAGTACTTC. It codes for CASSSGLTKNIQYF.

The CDR3 region has the DNA TGTGCCAGCAGTCAGGTTGGGGGAGACACTGAAGCTTTCTTT. Its translation is CASSQVGGDTEAFF. The chain recombines TRBV7-6 with TRBJ1-1; TRBD1 might be the D (5 bases). The ends were cut back, 6 bases at V and 3 bases at J, with 14 bases in the middle. This CDR3 has 14 residues. Germline CDR1 reads SGHVS; CDR2 reads FNYEAQ.

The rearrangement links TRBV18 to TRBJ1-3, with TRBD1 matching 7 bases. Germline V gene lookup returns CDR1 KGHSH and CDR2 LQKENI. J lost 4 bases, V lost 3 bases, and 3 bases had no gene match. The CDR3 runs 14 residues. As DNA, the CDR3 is TGTGCCAGCTCACCCCCGGGACAGGGAAACACCATATATTTT. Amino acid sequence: CASSPPGQGNTIYF.

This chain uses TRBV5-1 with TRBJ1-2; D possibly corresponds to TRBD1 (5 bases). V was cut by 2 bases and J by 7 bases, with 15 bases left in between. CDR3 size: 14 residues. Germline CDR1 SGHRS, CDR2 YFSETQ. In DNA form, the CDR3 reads TGCGCCAGCAGCTTACCCAGCCCGGGGGGTGGCTACACCTTC. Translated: CASSLPSPGGGYTF.

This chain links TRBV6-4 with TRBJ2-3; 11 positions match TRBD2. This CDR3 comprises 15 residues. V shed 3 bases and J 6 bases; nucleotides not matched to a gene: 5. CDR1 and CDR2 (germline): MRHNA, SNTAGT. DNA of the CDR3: TGTGCCAGCAGTGAACTAGCGGGAGTAGGGGATACGCAGTATTTT. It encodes CASSELAGVGDTQYF.

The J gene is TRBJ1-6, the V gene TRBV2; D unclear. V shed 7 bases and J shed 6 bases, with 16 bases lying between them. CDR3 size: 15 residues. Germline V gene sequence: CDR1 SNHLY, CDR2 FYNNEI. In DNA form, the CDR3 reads TGTGCCAGCAAGTACAGCGATAGTCTTAATTCACCCCTCCACTTT. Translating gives CASKYSDSLNSPLHF.

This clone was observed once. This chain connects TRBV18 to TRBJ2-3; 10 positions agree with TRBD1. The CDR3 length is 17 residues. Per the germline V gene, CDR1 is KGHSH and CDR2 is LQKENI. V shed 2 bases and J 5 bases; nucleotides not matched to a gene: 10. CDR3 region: CASSPIPTGGGGDTQYF. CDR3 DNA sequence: TGTGCCAGCTCACCAATTCCGACAGGGGGCGGAGGAGATACGCAGTATTTT.

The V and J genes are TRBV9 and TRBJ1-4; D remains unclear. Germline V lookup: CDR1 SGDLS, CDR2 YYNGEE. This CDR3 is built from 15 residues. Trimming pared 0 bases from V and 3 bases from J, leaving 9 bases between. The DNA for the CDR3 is TGTGCCAGCAGCGTAGATCACAGTTCTAATGAAAAACTGTTTTTT. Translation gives CASSVDHSSNEKLFF.

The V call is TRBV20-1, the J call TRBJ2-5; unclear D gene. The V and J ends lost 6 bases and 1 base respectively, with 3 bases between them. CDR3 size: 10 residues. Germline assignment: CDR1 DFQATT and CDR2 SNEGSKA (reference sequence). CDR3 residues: CSASQETQYF. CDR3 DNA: TGCAGTGCGTCCCAAGAGACCCAGTACTTC.

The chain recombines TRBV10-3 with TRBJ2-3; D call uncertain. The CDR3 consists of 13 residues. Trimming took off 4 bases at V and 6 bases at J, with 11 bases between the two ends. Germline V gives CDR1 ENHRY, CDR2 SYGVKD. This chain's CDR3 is CAISGLSADTQYF. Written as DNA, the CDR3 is TGTGCCATCAGTGGGCTAAGTGCTGATACGCAGTATTTT.

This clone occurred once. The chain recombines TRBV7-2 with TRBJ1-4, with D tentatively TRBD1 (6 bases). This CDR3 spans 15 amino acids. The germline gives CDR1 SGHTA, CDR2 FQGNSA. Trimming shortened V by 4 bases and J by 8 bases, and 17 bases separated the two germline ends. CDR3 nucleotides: TGTGCCAGCAGCTATACAGGGAGTATTACAGAAAAACTGTTTTTT. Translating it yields CASSYTGSITEKLFF. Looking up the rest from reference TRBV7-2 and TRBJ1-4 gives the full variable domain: GAGVSQSPSNKVTEKGKDVELRCDPISGHTALYWYRQSLGQGLEFLIYFQGNSAPDKSGLPSDRFSAERTGGSVSTLTIQRTQQEDSAVYLCASSYTGSITEKLFFGSGTQLSVL.

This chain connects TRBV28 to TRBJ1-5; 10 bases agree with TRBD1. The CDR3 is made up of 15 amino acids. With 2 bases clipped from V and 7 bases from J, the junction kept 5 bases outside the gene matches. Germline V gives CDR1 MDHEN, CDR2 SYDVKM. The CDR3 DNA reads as TGTGCCAGCAGTTTACGGACAGGGGGTAGACAGCCCCAGCATTTT. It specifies CASSLRTGGRQPQHF.

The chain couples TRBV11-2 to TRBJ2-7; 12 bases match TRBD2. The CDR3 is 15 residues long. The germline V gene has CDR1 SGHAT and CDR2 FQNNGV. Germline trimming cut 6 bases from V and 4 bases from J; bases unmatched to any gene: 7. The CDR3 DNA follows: TGTGCCAGCAGTAGGACTAGCGGGGATCAATACGAGCAGTACTTC. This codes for CASSRTSGDQYEQYF.

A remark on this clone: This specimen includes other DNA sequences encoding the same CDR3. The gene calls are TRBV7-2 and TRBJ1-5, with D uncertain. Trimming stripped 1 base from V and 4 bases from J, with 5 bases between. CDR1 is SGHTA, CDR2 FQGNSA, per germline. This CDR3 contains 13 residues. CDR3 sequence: CASSLDGNQPQHF. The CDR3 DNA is TGTGCCAGCAGCTTAGATGGGAATCAGCCCCAGCATTTT.

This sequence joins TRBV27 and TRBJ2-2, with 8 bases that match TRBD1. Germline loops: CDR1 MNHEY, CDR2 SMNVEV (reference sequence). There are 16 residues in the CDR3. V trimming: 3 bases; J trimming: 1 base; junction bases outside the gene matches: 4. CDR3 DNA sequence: TGTGCCAGCAGTTTCCACGGGACAGGGAACACCGGGGAGCTGTTTTTT. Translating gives CASSFHGTGNTGELFF.

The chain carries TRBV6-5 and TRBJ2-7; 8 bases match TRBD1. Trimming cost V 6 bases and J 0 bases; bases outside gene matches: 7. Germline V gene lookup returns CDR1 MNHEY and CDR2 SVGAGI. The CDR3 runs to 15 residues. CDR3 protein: CASSQAGQVSYEQYF. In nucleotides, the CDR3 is TGTGCCAGCAGCCAGGCGGGACAGGTCTCCTACGAGCAGTACTTC.

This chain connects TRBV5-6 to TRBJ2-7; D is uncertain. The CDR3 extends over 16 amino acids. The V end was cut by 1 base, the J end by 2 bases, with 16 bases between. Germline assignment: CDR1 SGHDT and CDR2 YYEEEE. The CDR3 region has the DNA TGTGCCAGCAGCTTGAAGTGGCCCGATCAACCCTACGAGCAGTACTTC. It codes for CASSLKWPDQPYEQYF.

The CDR3 region is CASSVHARGGAGNEQFF. In nucleotides, the CDR3 is TGTGCCAGCAGCGTACATGCCCGAGGGGGCGCAGGGAATGAGCAGTTCTTC. The rearrangement links TRBV9 to TRBJ2-1; 7 bases are shared with TRBD1. The V and J ends lost 1 base and 7 bases, in that order; junction bases with no gene match: 14. CDR1 is SGDLS, CDR2 YYNGEE, per germline. The CDR3 totals 17 residues.

CDR3 loop: CASSIIGINEQFF. For the CDR3, the DNA is TGTGCCAGTAGTATAATAGGGATCAATGAGCAGTTCTTC. The chain employs TRBV19 and TRBJ2-1, with unresolved D. The ends were cut back, 2 bases at V and 6 bases at J, with 8 bases in the middle. CDR3 size: 13 residues. In germline, CDR1 is LNHDA, CDR2 SQIVND (reference sequence).

The CDR3 here is CASSSGQGAHYGYTF. CDR3 coding DNA: TGTGCCAGCAGTTCCGGACAGGGCGCCCACTATGGCTACACCTTC. The rearrangement joins TRBV27 to TRBJ1-2; 8 nucleotides line up with TRBD1. With 4 bases clipped from V and 3 bases from J, the junction kept 7 bases outside the gene matches. The CDR3 runs to 15 residues. Germline loops: CDR1 MNHEY, CDR2 SMNVEV (reference sequence).

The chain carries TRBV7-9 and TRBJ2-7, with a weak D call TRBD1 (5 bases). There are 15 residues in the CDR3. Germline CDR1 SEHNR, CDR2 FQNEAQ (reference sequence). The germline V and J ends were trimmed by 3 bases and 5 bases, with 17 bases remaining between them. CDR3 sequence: CASSFEQARSHEQYF. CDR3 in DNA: TGTGCCAGCAGCTTCGAACAGGCGAGGAGCCACGAGCAGTACTTC.

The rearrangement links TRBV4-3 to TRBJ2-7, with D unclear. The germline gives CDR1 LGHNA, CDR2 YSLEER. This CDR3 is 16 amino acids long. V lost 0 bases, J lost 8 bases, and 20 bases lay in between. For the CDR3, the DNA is TGCGCCAGCAGCCAAGAGTTAACGGCCTTAACAAAAAAGCAGTACTTC. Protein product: CASSQELTALTKKQYF.